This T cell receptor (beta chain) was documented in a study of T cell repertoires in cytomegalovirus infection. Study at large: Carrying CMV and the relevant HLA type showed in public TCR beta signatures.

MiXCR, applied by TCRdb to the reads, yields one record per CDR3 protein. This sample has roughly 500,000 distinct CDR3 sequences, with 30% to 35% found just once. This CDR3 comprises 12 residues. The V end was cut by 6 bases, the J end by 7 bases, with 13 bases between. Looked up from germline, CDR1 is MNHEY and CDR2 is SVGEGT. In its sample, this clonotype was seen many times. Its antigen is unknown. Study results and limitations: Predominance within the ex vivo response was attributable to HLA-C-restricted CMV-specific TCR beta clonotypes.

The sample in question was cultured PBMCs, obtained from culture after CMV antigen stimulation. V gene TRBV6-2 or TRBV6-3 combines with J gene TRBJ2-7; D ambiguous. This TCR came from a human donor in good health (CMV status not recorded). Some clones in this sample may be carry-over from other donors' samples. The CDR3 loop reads CASSPDSREQYV. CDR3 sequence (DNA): TGTGCCAGCAGCCCAGACTCGAGGGAGCAGTACGTC.